The T cell receptor (beta chain) under discussion was sequenced for a study of blood T cell repertoires in COVID-19 (dated by TCRdb to 2020 to 2021). Regarding the study in general: Samples covering the acute and convalescent phases of COVID-19 were provided by collaborators in the United States, Italy and Spain. The dataset comprised deeply sampled blood TCRbeta repertoires from subjects exposed to, actively infected with, or recovered from COVID-19. Samples were obtained from the ongoing ImmuneRACE study (first 160 participants) and from 1,200 or so subjects provided by 6 global collaborators. The repertoires were released in a freely available public database meant as a resource for research on the immune response to SARS-CoV-2. A de-identified subject ID, COVID-19 status, age in years and sex were almost always included in the sample metadata. The material from the prospective study consisted of cDNA or gDNA derived from T cells, B-cell-depleted T cells, or PBMCs. Where available, HLA class I and class II types were obtained from metadata supplied by the sample provider rather than from assay-based typing. Results and caveats for the whole study, not just this receptor: Clinical and demographic metadata were provided uncurated, with the amount varying by source and participant.

From the cysteine through the phenylalanine, the CDR3 covers 16 amino acids. Of all the DNA, just the CDR3 is kept, 48 bases in frame from base 1. V ends up 4 bases short and J 6 bases short, with an unmatched junction base count of 11. CDR1 and CDR2, per the germline V gene, are MDHEN and SYDVKM. Each collaborating institution followed its own protocols to collect whole blood in K2EDTA tubes. For TCRbeta analysis, collaborator samples were shipped as frozen whole blood, as isolated PBMCs, or as DNA extracted from either sample type. This clone is a singleton in its sample. Its target antigen remains unknown. Base qualities are missing; no much larger clone stands one base away. TCRbeta CDR3 regions were amplified from genomic DNA using the immunoSEQ Assay, a bias-controlled multiplex PCR. The original methods were these. Nucleated cell counts per sample were estimated from amplification of reference gene primers within the assay. To quantify the absolute abundance of each unique TCRbeta CDR3 rearrangement, sequence reads were collapsed and filtered. For each sample, productive Simpson clonality was calculated by taking the square root of Simpson's diversity index across productive rearrangements. Not all clones reach the TCRdb copy of this immuneACCESS table, which keeps in-frame sequences only. Checked studies attribute under half of the gap to unresolved V genes and leave the rest unexplained. V and J calls and clone size are as listed in that table; D and trimming were resolved from the DNA. This sample gives 370,000 or so clones in total; roughly 77% of them show up just once. The top ten hold about 1.2% of the sample.

This TCR was recovered from a human donor with acute or convalescent COVID-19. The donor label of this sample is uncertain. Recombination joined TRBV28 with TRBJ1-5, with 8 middle bases fitting TRBD1. The specimen sequenced was peripheral blood. The DNA is as follows: TGTGCCAGCAGTTCCATGCGCCAGGGGGCAAGTCAGCCCCAGCATTTT. This yields the protein CASSSMRQGASQPQHF.